These T cell receptor beta chains were read from a single sample in a study of T-cell memory formation after mild COVID-19. One entry per CDR3 protein results from TCRdb running MiXCR on the 5' RACE reads. Among roughly 130,000 distinct CDR3 sequences, roughly 15% were seen once, and the ten largest hold 14%. The sample was PBMCs or a T cell subset sorted from them (not recorded which). Receptor source: an adult woman who had mild COVID-19 (a few samples of this study predate the infection). Cell type and time point are not known. Each CDR3 is given with its conserved first and last residue. The D gene is left open where the match is weak. For some rows the clone size is stated as once, few or many, or as a class when expanded; others skip it.

clone_size: NA
d_call: NA
v_call: TRBV5-1
j_call: TRBJ2-2
cdr3_aa: CASTRSTGLANTGELFF
cdr3_nt: TGCGCCAGCACCCGCTCGACAGGCTTGGCTAACACCGGGGAGCTGTTTTTT

clone_size: NA
d_call: NA
v_call: TRBV12-3/TRBV12-4
j_call: TRBJ1-3
cdr3_aa: CASRNSALFRSGNTIYF
cdr3_nt: TGTGCCAGCAGGAACAGCGCGCTCTTTCGGTCTGGAAACACCATATATTTT

clone_size: few
d_call: NA
v_call: TRBV11-3
j_call: TRBJ2-2
cdr3_aa: CASSLDRTNTGELFF
cdr3_nt: TGTGCCAGCAGCTTAGACAGAACGAACACCGGGGAGCTGTTTTTT

clone_size: few
d_call: TRBD2
v_call: TRBV12-3/TRBV12-4
j_call: TRBJ2-3
cdr3_aa: CASSSFGGGTDTQYF
cdr3_nt: TGTGCCAGCAGTTCTTTCGGGGGGGGCACAGATACGCAGTATTTT

clone_size: NA
d_call: NA
v_call: TRBV6-1
j_call: TRBJ1-2
cdr3_aa: CASSEVQAGLYGYTF
cdr3_nt: TGTGCCAGCAGTGAAGTCCAGGCAGGACTCTATGGCTACACCTTC

clone_size: NA
d_call: NA
v_call: TRBV20-1
j_call: TRBJ1-3
cdr3_aa: CSARIEDTVSMTGNTIYF
cdr3_nt: TGCAGTGCCCGGATAGAGGATACGGTGTCGATGACCGGAAACACCATATATTTT

clone_size: few
d_call: NA
v_call: TRBV2
j_call: TRBJ2-7
cdr3_aa: CASSGGPRDGGYEQYF
cdr3_nt: TGTGCCAGCAGCGGGGGGCCCCGGGACGGGGGCTACGAGCAGTACTTC

clone_size: NA
d_call: NA
v_call: TRBV20-1
j_call: TRBJ2-7
cdr3_aa: CSARWGGLEQYF
cdr3_nt: TGCAGTGCTAGGTGGGGAGGACTCGAGCAGTACTTC

clone_size: few
d_call: TRBD1
v_call: TRBV18
j_call: TRBJ1-1
cdr3_aa: CASSPPAQGAGNTEAFF
cdr3_nt: TGTGCCAGCTCACCACCCGCACAGGGGGCGGGAAACACTGAAGCTTTCTTT

clone_size: few
d_call: NA
v_call: TRBV24-1
j_call: TRBJ2-1
cdr3_aa: CATSDSHALGLAYNEQFF
cdr3_nt: TGTGCCACCAGTGATTCTCACGCGCTAGGGTTGGCATACAATGAGCAGTTCTTC

clone_size: many
d_call: NA
v_call: TRBV29-1
j_call: TRBJ2-5
cdr3_aa: CSVRRSHQETQYF
cdr3_nt: TGCAGCGTTAGGAGGTCTCACCAAGAGACCCAGTACTTC

clone_size: NA
d_call: NA
v_call: TRBV9
j_call: TRBJ2-4
cdr3_aa: CASSLASAGNIQYF
cdr3_nt: TGTGCCAGCAGCCTCGCTAGCGCCGGAAACATTCAGTACTTC

clone_size: NA
d_call: TRBD1
v_call: TRBV7-8
j_call: TRBJ1-5
cdr3_aa: CASSLVGRGINQPQHF
cdr3_nt: TGTGCCAGCAGCTTAGTGGGCAGGGGGATCAATCAGCCCCAGCATTTT

clone_size: NA
d_call: NA
v_call: TRBV24-1
j_call: TRBJ2-1
cdr3_aa: CATSDLQGTDNEQFF
cdr3_nt: TGTGCCACCAGTGATTTGCAGGGGACGGACAATGAGCAGTTCTTC

clone_size: NA
d_call: TRBD1
v_call: TRBV12-3/TRBV12-4
j_call: TRBJ2-5
cdr3_aa: CASSFTGVQETQYF
cdr3_nt: TGTGCCAGCAGTTTCACAGGGGTCCAAGAGACCCAGTACTTC

clone_size: NA
d_call: TRBD2
v_call: TRBV6-5
j_call: TRBJ2-7
cdr3_aa: CASRSFAGGPSEQYF
cdr3_nt: TGTGCCAGCAGAAGCTTTGCGGGAGGGCCAAGTGAGCAGTACTTC

clone_size: few
d_call: NA
v_call: TRBV19
j_call: TRBJ2-2
cdr3_aa: CASSIVYRDTGELFF
cdr3_nt: TGTGCCAGTAGTATAGTCTACAGGGACACCGGGGAGCTGTTTTTT

clone_size: NA
d_call: NA
v_call: TRBV5-1
j_call: TRBJ1-1
cdr3_aa: CASSPASNTEAFF
cdr3_nt: TGCGCCAGCAGCCCAGCCTCGAACACTGAAGCTTTCTTT

clone_size: few
d_call: NA
v_call: TRBV7-2
j_call: TRBJ1-2
cdr3_aa: CASSLEGRTRYGYTF
cdr3_nt: TGTGCCAGCAGCTTAGAGGGCAGGACTCGCTATGGCTACACCTTC

clone_size: NA
d_call: NA
v_call: TRBV29-1
j_call: TRBJ2-1
cdr3_aa: CSVDEQSSYNEQFF
cdr3_nt: TGCAGCGTCGACGAGCAGAGCTCCTACAATGAGCAGTTCTTC

clone_size: few
d_call: NA
v_call: TRBV5-6
j_call: TRBJ2-5
cdr3_aa: CASSLVGEVGETQYF
cdr3_nt: TGTGCCAGCAGCCTGGTGGGGGAAGTGGGAGAGACCCAGTACTTC

clone_size: once
d_call: NA
v_call: TRBV25-1
j_call: TRBJ1-1
cdr3_aa: CASKRDTDRYTEAFF
cdr3_nt: TGTGCCAGCAAACGAGACACGGACAGATACACTGAAGCTTTCTTT

clone_size: NA
d_call: NA
v_call: TRBV3-1
j_call: TRBJ2-5
cdr3_aa: CASRPWRGRQETQYF
cdr3_nt: TGTGCCAGCAGGCCGTGGCGGGGCCGTCAAGAGACCCAGTACTTC

clone_size: NA
d_call: NA
v_call: TRBV3-1
j_call: TRBJ1-1
cdr3_aa: CASSHYIAHTEAFF
cdr3_nt: TGTGCCAGCAGCCATTACATAGCACACACTGAAGCTTTCTTT

clone_size: NA
d_call: TRBD2
v_call: TRBV7-9
j_call: TRBJ2-1
cdr3_aa: CASSPQNRVRLAGGTSYNEQFF
cdr3_nt: TGTGCCAGCAGCCCCCAGAACAGGGTTCGACTAGCGGGGGGAACCTCCTACAATGAGCAGTTCTTC

clone_size: few
d_call: TRBD2
v_call: TRBV6-5
j_call: TRBJ2-1
cdr3_aa: CASSSQSGRTYNEQFF
cdr3_nt: TGTGCCAGCAGTTCCCAGAGCGGGAGGACCTACAATGAGCAGTTCTTC

clone_size: NA
d_call: NA
v_call: TRBV29-1
j_call: TRBJ1-1
cdr3_aa: CSVEGDRNKAFF
cdr3_nt: TGCAGCGTTGAGGGCGATCGGAACAAAGCTTTCTTT

clone_size: few
d_call: NA
v_call: TRBV7-9
j_call: TRBJ1-6
cdr3_aa: CASSPEQYNSPLHF
cdr3_nt: TGTGCCAGCAGCCCTGAACAGTATAATTCACCCCTCCACTTT

clone_size: NA
d_call: NA
v_call: TRBV9
j_call: TRBJ2-7
cdr3_aa: CSSSVSGSAYEQYF
cdr3_nt: TGTTCCAGCAGCGTATCGGGTAGCGCCTACGAGCAGTACTTC

clone_size: few
d_call: NA
v_call: TRBV12-3/TRBV12-4
j_call: TRBJ2-2
cdr3_aa: CASSWGDTGELFF
cdr3_nt: TGTGCCAGCAGTTGGGGTGACACCGGGGAGCTGTTTTTT

clone_size: NA
d_call: NA
v_call: TRBV7-6
j_call: TRBJ1-3
cdr3_aa: CASSSLQWSGNTIYF
cdr3_nt: TGTGCCAGCAGCTCGCTACAGTGGTCTGGAAACACCATATATTTT

clone_size: NA
d_call: NA
v_call: TRBV6-1
j_call: TRBJ1-5
cdr3_aa: CASIPDSSNQPQHF
cdr3_nt: TGTGCCAGCATTCCGGACAGTAGCAATCAGCCCCAGCATTTT

clone_size: NA
d_call: TRBD1
v_call: TRBV3-1
j_call: TRBJ2-5
cdr3_aa: CASSRQGGGETQYF
cdr3_nt: TGTGCCAGCAGCCGACAGGGGGGTGGAGAGACCCAGTACTTC